The rows below give T cell receptor beta chains drawn from one sample of a study of blood T cell repertoires in COVID-19. Sequenced by immunoSEQ multiplex PCR; TCRdb stores in-frame clones only, minus some. This table has over 80,000 clones, approximately 87% appearing once. What was sequenced was peripheral blood. The receptor set was obtained from a human donor in a cohort sampled during active COVID-19. Each CDR3 is given with its conserved first and last residue.

J gene | CDR3 length | V gene | CDR3 protein
TRBJ1-6 | 15 | TRBV18 | CASSPPQGNNSPLHF
TRBJ2-3 | 15 | TRBV4-3 | CASSQGIASTDTQYF
TRBJ2-2 | 15 | TRBV3-1/TRBV3-2 | CASSQVAGGEGELFF
TRBJ2-1 | 16 | TRBV30 | CAWNPLTRPTYNEQFF
TRBJ1-3 | 17 | TRBV5-4 | CASSRKEGAGKENTIYF
TRBJ1-5 | 17 | TRBV25-1 | CASSKISDRDFNQPQHF
TRBJ2-7 | 16 | TRBV29-1 | CSVVGVVTGDPYEQYF
TRBJ2-7 | 12 | TRBV7-3 | CASSSSRGEQYF
TRBJ2-5 | 12 | TRBV6-5 | CASSQTQETQYF
TRBJ2-7 | 14 | TRBV2 | CASSGTMRTYEQYF
TRBJ2-1 | 11 | TRBV20-1 | CSGDLYNEQFF
TRBJ2-4 | 14 | TRBV2 | CASSAELAKNIQYF
TRBJ1-1 | 13 | TRBV6-2/TRBV6-3 | CASSYSAWSEAFF
TRBJ1-1 | 15 | TRBV18 | CASSPPWAGTPEAFF
TRBJ2-1 | 15 | TRBV27 | CASSLTGTSGEEQFF
TRBJ2-7 | 14 | TRBV4-1 | CASSIAGETYEQYF
TRBJ2-5 | 15 | TRBV7-3 | CASSLGGLVGETQYF
TRBJ2-1 | 14 | TRBV6-2/TRBV6-3 | CASSYYADYNEQFF
TRBJ2-1 | 15 | TRBV2 | CASSDRGLSRYEQFF
TRBJ1-2 | 15 | TRBV7-9 | CASSLAGRATYGYTF
TRBJ2-2 | 14 | TRBV19 | CAAAGVANTGELFF
TRBJ1-1 | 13 | TRBV3-1/TRBV3-2 | CASSQPGNTEAFF
TRBJ2-7 | 13 | TRBV19 | CASSIDAGVEQYF
TRBJ1-5 | 14 | TRBV7-8 | CASSLAGVNQPQHF
TRBJ2-7 | 15 | TRBV29-1 | CSVSGGTVLSYEQYF
TRBJ2-7 | 18 | TRBV7-2 | CASSLKVGSRGSSYEQYF
TRBJ2-3 | 15 | TRBV7-9 | CASNERRLDTDTQYF
TRBJ1-5 | 13 | TRBV7-2 | CASSLTENQPQHF
TRBJ1-3 | 15 | TRBV11-2 | CASSLVRSSGNTIYF
TRBJ2-2 | 15 | TRBV6-5 | CASSYSLGGTGELFF
TRBJ2-1 | 21 | TRBV4-1 | CASSLGLLGLAGGSSYNEQFF
TRBJ2-2 | 13 | TRBV7-3 | CASTLAIGGELFF
TRBJ2-1 | 16 | TRBV5-1 | CASSLAFGGANNEQFF
TRBJ2-1 | 12 | TRBV5-1 | CASNMELNEQFF
TRBJ2-1 | 20 | TRBV5-4 | CASSFSSGEWASLGYNEQFF
TRBJ2-2 | 15 | TRBV5-4 | CASSTRTVGTGELFF
TRBJ1-2 | 14 | TRBV19 | CASSIESRIYGYTF
TRBJ1-2 | 14 | TRBV25-1 | CASPGEGHDYGYTF
TRBJ2-5 | 17 | TRBV9 | CASSALGLAGSVETQYF
TRBJ2-7 | 12 | TRBV6-6 | CASVGGSYEQYF
TRBJ2-1 | 15 | TRBV19 | CASSIGTTLGAEQFF
TRBJ1-1 | 14 | TRBV19 | CASSFGTGEVEAFF
TRBJ1-2 | 14 | TRBV24-1 | CATSDSRDWYGYTF
TRBJ2-2 | 15 | TRBV4-3 | CASSQRDRNTGELFF
TRBJ2-7 | 14 | TRBV4-1 | CASKVGSGTYEQYF
TRBJ2-1 | 17 | TRBV4-2 | CASSQGSGPRSYNEQFF
TRBJ2-5 | 15 | TRBV10-3 | CATGEGTGAGETQYF
TRBJ2-3 | 16 | TRBV18 | CASSGTLAGDTDTQYF
TRBJ2-5 | 14 | TRBV7-2 | CASSLRRARETQYF
TRBJ1-3 | 15 | TRBV28 | CASRPDRGTGNTIYF
TRBJ2-3 | 14 | TRBV5-1 | CASGTGGMADTQYF